This T cell receptor (beta chain) was profiled in a study of blood T cell repertoires in COVID-19. Note on this clone: At one boundary the junction diverges from the germline segment, which might be a read error.

Per the study methods: Quantification of nucleated cells was approximated via reference gene primer amplification. Data came from immunoSEQ multiplex PCR; TCRdb stores just in-frame clones and leaves some out. V, J and clone size were drawn from that table, and D and trimming were deduced from the DNA. The sample carries about 220,000 clones, around 85% recorded once. Germline V CDR1 and CDR2: SGHVS, FQNEAQ. CDR3 length equals 14 residues. Participants, roughly 18 to 89 years old, spanned 25 or so US areas. The rearrangement joins TRBV7-8 to TRBJ2-7; unclear D gene. This TCR came from a woman in her 40s with acute COVID-19. The specimen sequenced was PBMCs or T cells enriched from blood (not recorded which). The chain's CDR3 is CASSVATRSFEQYF. DNA for the CDR3: TGTGCCAGCAGCGTAGCCACTCGAAGTTTCGAGCAGTACTTC.